Included here is one TCR beta chain sequence, with context. Clones were read by immunoSEQ multiplex PCR, and TCRdb kept only the in-frame ones, dropping some. Of 190,000 or so clones listed, just under 90% are singletons. The CDR3 extends over 14 amino acids. Germline V CDR1 and CDR2: MDHEN, SYDVKM. Trimming stripped 3 bases from V and 9 bases from J, with 16 bases between. The data were taken from a study of blood T cell repertoires in COVID-19. Study background: From the United States, Italy and Spain came samples of acute and convalescent COVID-19.

The sequenced material came from peripheral blood. The clonotype comes from a man aged 60 to 75 who had recovered from COVID-19. This rearrangement joins TRBV28 to TRBJ2-3, with a possible D match to TRBD1 (7 bases). CDR3 amino acids: CASSFRGAVVTQYF. The CDR3 region has the DNA TGTGCCAGCAGTTTCAGGGGGGCGGTTGTAACGCAGTATTTT.